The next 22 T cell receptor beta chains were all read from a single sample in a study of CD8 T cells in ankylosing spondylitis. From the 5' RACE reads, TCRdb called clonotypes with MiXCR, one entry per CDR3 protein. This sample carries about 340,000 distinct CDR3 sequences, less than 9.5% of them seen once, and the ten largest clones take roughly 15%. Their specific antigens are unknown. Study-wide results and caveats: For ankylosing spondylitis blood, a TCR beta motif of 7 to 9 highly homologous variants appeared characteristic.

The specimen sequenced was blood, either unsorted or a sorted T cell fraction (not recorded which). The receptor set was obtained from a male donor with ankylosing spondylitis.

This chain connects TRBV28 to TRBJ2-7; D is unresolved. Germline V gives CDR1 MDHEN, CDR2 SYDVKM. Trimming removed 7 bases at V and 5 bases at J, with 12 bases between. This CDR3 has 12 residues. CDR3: CASKKGWDEQYF. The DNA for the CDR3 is TGTGCCAGCAAGAAGGGTTGGGACGAGCAGTACTTC.

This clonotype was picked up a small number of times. The CDR3, as DNA: TGCGCCAGCAGCTTGGGGGTACTAGCGGGGTTTTCCTACAATGAGCAGTTCTTC. Translation gives CASSLGVLAGFSYNEQFF. V gene TRBV5-1 combines with J gene TRBJ2-1; 10 bases agree with TRBD2. Germline V gene sequence: CDR1 SGHRS, CDR2 YFSETQ. CDR3 length equals 18 residues. The V segment lost 0 bases and the J segment 1 base; nucleotides outside the gene matches: 7.

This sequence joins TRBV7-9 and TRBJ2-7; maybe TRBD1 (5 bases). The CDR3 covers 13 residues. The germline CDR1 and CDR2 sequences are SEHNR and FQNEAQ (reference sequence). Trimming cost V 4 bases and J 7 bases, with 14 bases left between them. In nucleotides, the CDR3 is TGTGCCAGCAGCTCGTCCAGGGTCGGGGAGCAGTACTTC. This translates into CASSSSRVGEQYF.

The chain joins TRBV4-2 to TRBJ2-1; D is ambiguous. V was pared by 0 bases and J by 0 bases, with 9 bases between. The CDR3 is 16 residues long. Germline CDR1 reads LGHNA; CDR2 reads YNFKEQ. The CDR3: CASSQEEHTSYNEQFF. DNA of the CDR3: TGTGCCAGCAGCCAAGAGGAGCACACCTCCTACAATGAGCAGTTCTTC.

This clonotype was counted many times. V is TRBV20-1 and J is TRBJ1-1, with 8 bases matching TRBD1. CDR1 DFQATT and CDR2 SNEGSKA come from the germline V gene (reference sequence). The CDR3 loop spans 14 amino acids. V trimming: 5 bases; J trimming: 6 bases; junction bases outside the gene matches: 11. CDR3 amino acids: CSASQGAQAAEAFF. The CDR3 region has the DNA TGCAGTGCTTCTCAGGGGGCCCAAGCGGCTGAAGCTTTCTTT.

CDR3 protein: CASHYRNSNQPQHF. The CDR3 nucleotides read TGTGCCAGTCACTACAGGAATAGCAATCAGCCCCAGCATTTT. This chain uses TRBV19 with TRBJ1-5, with a possible D match to TRBD1 (5 bases). CDR1 and CDR2 from the germline V gene are LNHDA and SQIVND (reference sequence). The CDR3 has 14 residues. V was shortened by 8 bases and J by 0 bases, with 11 bases between the two germline ends.

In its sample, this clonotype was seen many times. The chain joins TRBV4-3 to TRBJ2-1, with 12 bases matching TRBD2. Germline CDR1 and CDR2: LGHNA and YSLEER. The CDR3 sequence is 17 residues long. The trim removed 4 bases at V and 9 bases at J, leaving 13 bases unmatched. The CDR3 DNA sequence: TGCGCCAGCAGCCGCTTTCTAGCGGGAGGGCCCTCGGGTGAGCAGTTCTTC. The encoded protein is CASSRFLAGGPSGEQFF.

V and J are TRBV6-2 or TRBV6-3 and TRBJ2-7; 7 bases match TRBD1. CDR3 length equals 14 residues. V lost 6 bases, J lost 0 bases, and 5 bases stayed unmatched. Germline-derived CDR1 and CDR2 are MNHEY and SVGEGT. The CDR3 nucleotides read TGTGCCAGCAGAACCTCAGGGGGCTCCTACGAGCAGTACTTC. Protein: CASRTSGGSYEQYF.

CDR3 sequence (DNA): TGTGCCATCAGTGAGAGAGGGAACTCGGAGCCCCAGCATTTT. Amino acid sequence: CAISERGNSEPQHF. The chain is built from TRBV10-3 and TRBJ1-5; no firm D call. CDR1 and CDR2 (germline): ENHRY, SYGVKD. V was pared by 2 bases and J by 8 bases, with 13 bases between. The CDR3 has 14 amino acids.

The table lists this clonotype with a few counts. CDR3 nucleotides: TGCGCCAGCAGAGATTCAGGGGGAGTTGGCTACACCTTC. Translation gives CASRDSGGVGYTF. This chain joins TRBV5-1 and TRBJ1-2; TRBD1 matches at 7 bases. This CDR3 has 13 amino acids. V lost 5 bases to trimming and J lost 7 bases; unmatched junction nucleotides: 8. The germline V gene encodes CDR1 SGHRS and CDR2 YFSETQ.

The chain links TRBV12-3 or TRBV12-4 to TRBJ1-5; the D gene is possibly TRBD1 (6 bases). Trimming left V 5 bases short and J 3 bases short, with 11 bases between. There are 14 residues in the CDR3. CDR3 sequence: CASSLGQYNQPQHF. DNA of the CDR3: TGTGCCAGCAGTCTCGGACAGTACAATCAGCCCCAGCATTTT.

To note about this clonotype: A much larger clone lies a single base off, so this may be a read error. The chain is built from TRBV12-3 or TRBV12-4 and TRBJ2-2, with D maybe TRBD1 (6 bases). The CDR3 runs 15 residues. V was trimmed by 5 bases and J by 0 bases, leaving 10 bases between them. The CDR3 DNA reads TGTGCCAGCAGTGGGGGACAATCGAACACCGGGGAGCTGTTTTTT. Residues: CASSGGQSNTGELFF.

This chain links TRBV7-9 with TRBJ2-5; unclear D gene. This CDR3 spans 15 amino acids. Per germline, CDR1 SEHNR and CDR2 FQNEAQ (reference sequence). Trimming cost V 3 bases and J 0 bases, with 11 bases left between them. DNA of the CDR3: TGTGCCAGCAGCTTCGAGTGGCAGAACCAAGAGACCCAGTACTTC. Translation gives CASSFEWQNQETQYF. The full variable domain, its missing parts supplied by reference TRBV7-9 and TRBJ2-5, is DTGVSQNPRHKITKRGQNVTFRCDPISEHNRLYWYRQTLGQGPEFLTYFQNEAQLEKSRLLSDRFSAERPKGSFSTLEIQRTEQGDSAMYLCASSFEWQNQETQYFGPGTRLLVL.

The CDR3 is CASSPGTHNEQFF. The CDR3, as DNA: TGCGCCAGCAGCCCCGGGACACACAATGAGCAGTTCTTC. The rearrangement links TRBV5-1 to TRBJ2-1, with a weak D call TRBD1 (6 bases). The CDR3 has 13 residues. Germline V gives CDR1 SGHRS, CDR2 YFSETQ. V was trimmed by 4 bases and J by 5 bases, leaving 10 bases between them.

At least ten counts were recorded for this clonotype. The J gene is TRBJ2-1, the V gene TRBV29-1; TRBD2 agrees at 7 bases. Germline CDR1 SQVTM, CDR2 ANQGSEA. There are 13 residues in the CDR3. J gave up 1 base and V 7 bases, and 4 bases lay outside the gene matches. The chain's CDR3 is CSGEGRSYNEQFF. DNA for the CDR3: TGCAGCGGGGAGGGTCGTTCCTACAATGAGCAGTTCTTC.

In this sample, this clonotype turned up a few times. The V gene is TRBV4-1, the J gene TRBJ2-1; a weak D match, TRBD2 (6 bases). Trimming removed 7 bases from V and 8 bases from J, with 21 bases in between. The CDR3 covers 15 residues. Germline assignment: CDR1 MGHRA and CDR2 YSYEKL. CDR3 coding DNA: TGCGCCAGCAAGCTTCGGGCTAACTGGGGGGATGAGCAGTTCTTC. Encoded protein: CASKLRANWGDEQFF.

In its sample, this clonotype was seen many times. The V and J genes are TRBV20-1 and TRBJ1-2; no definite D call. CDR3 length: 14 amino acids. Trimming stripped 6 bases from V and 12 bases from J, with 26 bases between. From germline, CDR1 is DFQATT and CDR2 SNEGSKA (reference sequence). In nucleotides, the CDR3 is TGCAGTGCCATTCCCCCTTTTAGAGGACTCTCAAACACCTTC. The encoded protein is CSAIPPFRGLSNTF.

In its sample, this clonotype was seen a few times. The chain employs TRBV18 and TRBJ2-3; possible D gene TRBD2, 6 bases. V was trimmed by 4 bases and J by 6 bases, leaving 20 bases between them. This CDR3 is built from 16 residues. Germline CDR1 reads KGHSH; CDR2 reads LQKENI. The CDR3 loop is CASSQGRLGGPDTQYF. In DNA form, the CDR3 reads TGTGCCAGCTCACAGGGAAGACTAGGAGGTCCGGATACGCAGTATTTT.

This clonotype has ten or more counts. The CDR3 sequence: CASSPPLPRGPDNEQFF. CDR3 nucleotides: TGTGCCAGCTCACCACCGCTACCCCGTGGGCCAGACAATGAGCAGTTCTTC. The chain carries TRBV18 and TRBJ2-1; D gene unclear. The CDR3 is 17 residues long. Between the trimmed V and J ends, which lost 0 bases and 5 bases, there was a span of 17 bases. Germline V gene data show CDR1 as KGHSH and CDR2 as LQKENI.

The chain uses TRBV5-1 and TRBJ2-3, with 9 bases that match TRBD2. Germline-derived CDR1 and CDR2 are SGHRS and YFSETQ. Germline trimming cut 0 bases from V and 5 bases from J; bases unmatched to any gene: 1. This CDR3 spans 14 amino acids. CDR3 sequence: CASSLVSGRDTQYF. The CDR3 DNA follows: TGCGCCAGCAGCTTGGTTAGCGGGAGAGATACGCAGTATTTT.

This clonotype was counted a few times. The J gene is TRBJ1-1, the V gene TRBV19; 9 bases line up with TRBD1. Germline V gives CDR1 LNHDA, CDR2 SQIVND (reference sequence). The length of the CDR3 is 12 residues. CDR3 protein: CATDRGSTEAFF. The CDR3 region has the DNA TGTGCAACGGACAGGGGCAGCACTGAAGCTTTCTTT.

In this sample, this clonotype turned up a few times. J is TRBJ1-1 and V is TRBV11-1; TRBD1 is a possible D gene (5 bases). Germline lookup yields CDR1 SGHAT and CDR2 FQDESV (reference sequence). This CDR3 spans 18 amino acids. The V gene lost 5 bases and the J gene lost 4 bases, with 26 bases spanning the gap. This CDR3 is CASSPSWDFKTRGTEAFF. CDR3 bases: TGTGCCAGCAGCCCCTCTTGGGACTTCAAAACGAGGGGCACTGAAGCTTTCTTT.